This T cell receptor (beta chain) was recorded in a study of cytomegalovirus exposure and HLA in healthy donors. General study results and limits: Specificity for CMV antigens was confirmed in vitro for three of the CMV-associated chains. CMV serostatus alone was available as immune exposure information.

About this clone itself: Its target is not known.

PCR was performed using 60 Vbeta and 13 Jbeta primers. In the authors' methods: Per a later analysis, the number of unique TCR beta chains was some 80 million, of which some 9.9 million were shared. Profiled with immunoSEQ multiplex PCR; TCRdb holds only in-frame clones, not every one. For V, J and clone size, that table is used; D and trimming come from the DNA. Of fewer than 150,000 clones in the sample, about 85% were seen once. Germline V gene lookup returns CDR1 LNHNV and CDR2 YYDKDF (reference sequence). The CDR3 extends over 15 amino acids. The ends lost 5 bases at V and 2 bases at J; junction bases unmatched: 6. Unrecorded immune exposure was likely among donors, who were nominally healthy when sampled.

The TCR comes from a man aged 45-60 years in good health and CMV-seronegative. Sequences were obtained from PBMCs. The chain employs TRBV15 and TRBJ2-7, with 10 bases aligning to TRBD1. This CDR3 reads CATSGRDRGTYEQYF. In DNA form, the CDR3 reads TGTGCCACCAGCGGCCGGGACAGGGGTACCTACGAGCAGTACTTC.